These 11 T cell receptor beta chains were sequenced from one sample in a study of blood T cell repertoires in COVID-19. Sequencing was performed with immunoSEQ multiplex PCR; in TCRdb, only in-frame clones are kept and a portion is missing. The sample lists around 200,000 clones; 80% to 85% were seen once. The sequencing sample was made of peripheral blood. These receptors originate from a woman older than 75 with active or convalescent COVID-19.

The V gene is TRBV6-2 or TRBV6-3, the J gene TRBJ1-5; maybe TRBD1 (5 bases). CDR3 length: 15 amino acids. V was cut by 2 bases and J by 4 bases, with 12 bases left in between. CDR1 and CDR2 from the germline V gene are MNHEY and SVGEGT. This CDR3 reads CASSYQGERNQPQHF. CDR3 coding DNA: TGTGCCAGCAGTTACCAAGGGGAAAGAAATCAGCCCCAGCATTTT.

This clone was observed a few times. J is TRBJ2-5 and V is TRBV14; perhaps TRBD1 as D (6 bases). Germline CDR1 is SGHDN and CDR2 is FVKESK. The CDR3 consists of 14 residues. Trimming removed 1 base from V and 1 base from J, with 7 bases in between. The CDR3 DNA reads TGTGCCAGCAGCCAAGTGGGGGCCCAAGAGACCCAGTACTTC. As protein: CASSQVGAQETQYF.

This chain links TRBV7-2 with TRBJ2-7; 11 positions agree with TRBD1. V lost 1 base, J lost 4 bases, and 3 bases stayed unmatched. The CDR3 runs to 15 residues. Germline-derived CDR1 and CDR2 are SGHTA and FQGNSA. The CDR3 is CASSLGTGGSYEQYF. As DNA, the CDR3 is TGTGCCAGCAGCTTAGGGACAGGGGGCTCATACGAGCAGTACTTC.

The chain couples TRBV30 to TRBJ1-5; D is perhaps TRBD1 (6 bases). This CDR3 is 14 amino acids long. Germline CDR1 GTSNPN, CDR2 SVGIG (reference sequence). Trimming stripped 5 bases from V and 7 bases from J, with 18 bases between. This CDR3 reads CAWAGGAGRQPQHF. CDR3 DNA: TGTGCCTGGGCCGGGGGGGCAGGGAGGCAGCCCCAGCATTTT.

J is TRBJ2-7 and V is TRBV19; tentatively, D is TRBD1 (5 bases). Deletions cut 5 bases from V and 2 bases from J, with 13 bases between. The germline V gene encodes CDR1 LNHDA and CDR2 SQIVND (reference sequence). This CDR3 is built from 14 residues. The CDR3 nucleotides read TGTGCCAGTAGTCCCCAAGTAGGGGCCTACGAGCAGTACTTC. Its translation: CASSPQVGAYEQYF.

The chain recombines TRBV7-8 with TRBJ1-6; 7 nucleotides align to TRBD1. Germline trimming cut 5 bases from V and 15 bases from J; bases unmatched to any gene: 10. Germline loops: CDR1 SGHVS, CDR2 FQNEAQ. The CDR3 loop spans 13 amino acids. The CDR3 sequence: CASSQGGAVGLHF. CDR3 DNA: TGTGCCAGCAGCCAAGGGGGCGCGGTGGGCCTCCACTTT.

This clone was seen once. The CDR3 reads CASISELAGGNNEQFF. The CDR3 nucleotides are TGCGCCAGCATCTCAGAACTAGCGGGAGGGAACAATGAGCAGTTCTTC. The chain carries TRBV4-1 and TRBJ2-1; 13 nucleotides match TRBD2. The CDR3 runs to 16 residues. From germline, CDR1 is MGHRA and CDR2 YSYEKL. J lost 5 bases, V lost 7 bases, and 8 bases had no gene match.

V gene TRBV21-1 combines with J gene TRBJ2-7; the table's D call of TRBD1 was not tested on the DNA. TRBV21-1 is a pseudogene. This CDR3 is built from 16 residues. The CDR3 coding sequence is TGTGCCAGCAACTACGGGACGGGACAGGGTCCCTACGAGCAGTACTTC. It is translated as CASNYGTGQGPYEQYF.

This clone was seen a handful of times. The chain employs TRBV2 and TRBJ1-5, with D perhaps TRBD1 (6 bases). V was cut by 10 bases and J by 6 bases, with 13 bases left in between. CDR3 size: 12 residues. Looked up from germline, CDR1 is SNHLY and CDR2 is FYNNEI. The CDR3, as DNA: TGTGCCACCCAGGGGCAGGGTCAGCCCCAGCATTTT. Amino acids: CATQGQGQPQHF. The variable domain in full, with the rest retrieved from reference TRBV2 and TRBJ1-5, is EPEVTQTPSHQVTQMGQEVILRCVPISNHLYFYWYRQILGQKVEFLVSFYNNEISEKSEIFDDQFSVERPDGSNFTLKIRSTKLEDSAMYFCATQGQGQPQHFGDGTRLSIL.

V and J are TRBV7-2 and TRBJ2-6; 7 bases are a match to TRBD1. J was trimmed by 0 bases and V by 0 bases; bases with no gene match: 2. The germline CDR1 and CDR2 sequences are SGHTA and FQGNSA. The CDR3 covers 17 residues. CDR3 nucleotides: TGTGCCAGCAGCTTAGCCGGGACAGCCTCTGGGGCCAACGTCCTGACTTTC. It specifies CASSLAGTASGANVLTF.

This sequence joins TRBV3-1 (or the pseudogene TRBV3-2) and TRBJ2-7; D may be TRBD2 (6 bases). CDR3 length: 15 amino acids. V lost 1 base, J lost 4 bases, and 14 bases lay in between. CDR1 LGHDT and CDR2 YNNKEL come from the germline V gene (reference sequence). CDR3 in amino acids: CASSQGPGVLYEQYF. CDR3 DNA sequence: TGTGCCAGCAGCCAAGGCCCGGGGGTCTTGTACGAGCAGTACTTC.